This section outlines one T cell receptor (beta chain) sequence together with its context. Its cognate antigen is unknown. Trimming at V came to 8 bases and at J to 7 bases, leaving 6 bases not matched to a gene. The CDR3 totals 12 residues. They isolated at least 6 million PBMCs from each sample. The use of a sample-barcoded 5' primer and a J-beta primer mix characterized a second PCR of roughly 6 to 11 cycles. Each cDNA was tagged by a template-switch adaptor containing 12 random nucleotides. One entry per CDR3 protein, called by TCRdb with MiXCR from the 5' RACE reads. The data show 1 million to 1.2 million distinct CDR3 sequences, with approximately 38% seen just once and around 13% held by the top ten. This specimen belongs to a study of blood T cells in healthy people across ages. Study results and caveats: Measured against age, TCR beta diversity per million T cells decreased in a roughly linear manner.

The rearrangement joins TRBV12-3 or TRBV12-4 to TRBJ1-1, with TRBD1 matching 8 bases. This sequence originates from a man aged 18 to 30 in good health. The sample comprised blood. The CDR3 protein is CASGTGGFEAFF. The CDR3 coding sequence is TGTGCCAGCGGAACAGGGGGATTTGAAGCTTTCTTT.